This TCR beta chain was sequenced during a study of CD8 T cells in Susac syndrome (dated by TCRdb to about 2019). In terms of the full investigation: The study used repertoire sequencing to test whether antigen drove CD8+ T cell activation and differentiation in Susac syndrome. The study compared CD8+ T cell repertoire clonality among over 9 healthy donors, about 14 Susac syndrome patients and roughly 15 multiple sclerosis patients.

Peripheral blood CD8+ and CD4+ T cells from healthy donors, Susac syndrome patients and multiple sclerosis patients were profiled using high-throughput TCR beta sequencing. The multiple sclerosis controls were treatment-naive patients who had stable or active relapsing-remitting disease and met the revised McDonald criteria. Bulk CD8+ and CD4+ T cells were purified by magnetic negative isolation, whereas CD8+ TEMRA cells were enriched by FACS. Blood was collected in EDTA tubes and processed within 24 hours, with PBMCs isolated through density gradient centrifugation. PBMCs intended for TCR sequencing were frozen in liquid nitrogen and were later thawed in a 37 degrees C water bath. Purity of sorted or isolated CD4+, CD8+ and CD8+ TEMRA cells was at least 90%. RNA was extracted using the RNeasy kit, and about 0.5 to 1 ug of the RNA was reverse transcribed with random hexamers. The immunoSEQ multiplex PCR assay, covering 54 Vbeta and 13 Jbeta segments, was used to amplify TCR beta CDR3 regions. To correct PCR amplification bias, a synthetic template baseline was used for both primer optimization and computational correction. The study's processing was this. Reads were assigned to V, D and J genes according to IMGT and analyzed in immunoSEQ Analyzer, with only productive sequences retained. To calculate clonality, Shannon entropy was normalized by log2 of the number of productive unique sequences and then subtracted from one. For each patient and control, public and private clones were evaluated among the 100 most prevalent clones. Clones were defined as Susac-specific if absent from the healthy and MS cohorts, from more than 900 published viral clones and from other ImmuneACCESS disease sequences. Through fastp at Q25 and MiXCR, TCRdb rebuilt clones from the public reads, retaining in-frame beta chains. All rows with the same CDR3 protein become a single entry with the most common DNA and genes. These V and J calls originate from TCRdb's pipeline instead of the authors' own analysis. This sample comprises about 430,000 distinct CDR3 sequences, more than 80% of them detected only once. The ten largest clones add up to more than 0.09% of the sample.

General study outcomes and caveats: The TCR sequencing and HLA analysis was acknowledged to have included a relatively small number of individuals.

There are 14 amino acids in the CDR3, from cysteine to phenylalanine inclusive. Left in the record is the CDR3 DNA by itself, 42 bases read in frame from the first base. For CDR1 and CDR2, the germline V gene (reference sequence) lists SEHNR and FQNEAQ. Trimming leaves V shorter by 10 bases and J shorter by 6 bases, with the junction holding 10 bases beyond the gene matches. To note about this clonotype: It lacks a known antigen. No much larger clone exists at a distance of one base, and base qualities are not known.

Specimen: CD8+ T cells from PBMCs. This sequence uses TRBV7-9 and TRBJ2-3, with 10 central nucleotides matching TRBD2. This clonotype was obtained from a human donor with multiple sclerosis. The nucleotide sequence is TGTGCCATTACTCTAGCGGGAGTGCTTGATACGCAGTATTTT. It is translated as CAITLAGVLDTQYF.